This T cell receptor (beta chain) came from a study of blood T cells in healthy people across ages. General study findings and limits: Significant beta diversity loss was already apparent by age roughly 44, declining roughly linearly.

The table lists this clonotype with a few counts. What it recognizes is unknown. CDR1 is DFQATT and CDR2 is SNEGSKA in the germline V gene (reference sequence). This CDR3 is 14 amino acids long. After removal of 6 bases from V and 4 bases from J, the junction contained 11 bases not matched to a gene. The authors ran a second PCR of about 7 to 12 cycles using a sample-barcoded 5' primer and a J-beta primer mix. TCRdb re-analysed the 5' RACE reads in MiXCR, keeping a single row per CDR3 protein. The data show some 1.6 million distinct CDR3 sequences, around 35% seen once. J is TRBJ1-2 and V is TRBV20-1; 7 nucleotides align to TRBD1. The sample comprised blood. This sequence was found in a woman aged 30 to 39 in good health. The CDR3 region is CSAAPRQGSYGYTF. In nucleotides, the CDR3 is TGCAGTGCCGCCCCCCGACAGGGAAGCTATGGCTACACCTTC.